One and the same sample provided the 22 T cell receptor beta chains below, sequenced in a study of cytomegalovirus exposure and HLA in healthy donors. This PCR relied on a set of 60 Vbeta primers and 13 Jbeta primers. The data were produced by immunoSEQ multiplex PCR, yet TCRdb's version contains in-frame clones alone and is incomplete. The data contain about 130,000 clones, about 80% of them singletons. The sequenced material came from PBMCs. These receptors all come from a man aged 30 to 39 in good health and CMV-seronegative.

The chain carries TRBV6-9 and TRBJ2-2, with 9 bases aligning to TRBD1. The CDR3 spans 17 residues. The germline V gene encodes CDR1 MNHGY and CDR2 SVAAGI. The ends lost 3 bases at V and 3 bases at J; junction bases unmatched: 8. CDR3 loop: CASSYRDREGDTGELFF. The CDR3 DNA reads TGTGCCAGCAGTTACCGGGACAGGGAGGGGGACACCGGGGAGCTGTTTTTT.

CDR3 bases: TGTGCCAGCAGCTTGAATATAGCGGGAAGGGGGCAAGAGACCCAGTACTTC. Protein sequence: CASSLNIAGRGQETQYF. The V and J genes are TRBV7-8 and TRBJ2-5, with TRBD2 matching 8 bases. The CDR3 length is 17 residues. V shed 3 bases, J shed 2 bases, and the junction held 11 bases outside the gene matches. Germline assignment: CDR1 SGHVS and CDR2 FQNEAQ.

This clone turned up a few times. The chain uses TRBV28 and TRBJ2-7; TRBD1 matches 9 bases. Trimming at V came to 6 bases and at J to 13 bases, leaving 10 bases not matched to a gene. This CDR3 spans 12 amino acids. Germline lookup yields CDR1 MDHEN and CDR2 SYDVKM. The CDR3 loop reads CASSIPGQGFYF. CDR3 nucleotide sequence: TGTGCCAGCAGCATCCCGGGACAGGGTTTTTACTTC.

The CDR3 nucleotides are TGTGCCAGCAGCGTGACTGGGACAGGGTTCTACACTGAAGCTTTCTTT. It is translated as CASSVTGTGFYTEAFF. The gene calls are TRBV11-2 and TRBJ1-1, with TRBD1 identical over 9 bases. The length of the CDR3 is 16 residues. V dropped 5 bases and J dropped 3; count of bases not matched to a gene: 10. From germline, CDR1 is SGHAT and CDR2 FQNNGV.

The V gene is TRBV4-3, the J gene TRBJ2-5; 9 positions agree with TRBD2. The DNA end lines up better with TRBJ2-7; the J call may be wrong. The CDR3 sequence is 16 residues long. CDR1 is LGHNA, CDR2 YSLEER, per germline. The DNA for the CDR3 is TGCGCCAGCAGCCAAGATACCGCGGGAGGGCAGTACGAGCAGTACTTC. This translates into CASSQDTAGGQYEQYF.

In its sample, this clone was seen once. The chain carries TRBV27 and TRBJ2-7; 7 nucleotides match TRBD2. V gave up 8 bases and J gave up 2 bases; unmatched junction bases: 15. The CDR3 consists of 16 residues. Germline CDR1 is MNHEY and CDR2 is SMNVEV (reference sequence). Here the CDR3 reads CASSLTRLAGTYEQYF. CDR3 bases: TGTGCCAGCTCCTTAACCCGACTAGCAGGTACCTACGAGCAGTACTTC.

The CDR3: CASSTAGGASYEQYF. The CDR3 DNA is TGTGCCAGCAGTACAGCAGGGGGCGCCTCCTACGAGCAGTACTTC. This sequence joins TRBV28 and TRBJ2-7, with 8 bases lining up with TRBD1. Germline-derived CDR1 and CDR2 are MDHEN and SYDVKM. V trimming: 5 bases; J trimming: 0 bases; junction bases outside the gene matches: 6. The CDR3 extends over 15 amino acids.

This clone was seen more than once but under ten times. This chain connects TRBV5-1 to TRBJ2-7; 8 bases line up with TRBD2. The CDR3 is made up of 13 amino acids. CDR1 and CDR2 (germline): SGHRS, YFSETQ. V shed 6 bases and J 0 bases; nucleotides not matched to a gene: 2. CDR3 in DNA: TGCGCCAGCAAACTAGCGGACTCCTACGAGCAGTACTTC. This gives the protein CASKLADSYEQYF.

V is TRBV15 and J is TRBJ2-7, with D maybe TRBD2 (6 bases). Between the trimmed V and J ends, which lost 5 bases and 0 bases, there was a span of 8 bases. Germline V gene sequence: CDR1 LNHNV, CDR2 YYDKDF (reference sequence). The CDR3 covers 13 residues. In DNA form, the CDR3 reads TGTGCCACCAGCGGCGGGGCCTCCTACGAGCAGTACTTC. This sequence encodes CATSGGASYEQYF.

DNA for the CDR3: TGTGCCAGCAGGGGGCTAGCGTCTAGTAGTGAGCAGTTCTTC. Translated: CASRGLASSSEQFF. The rearrangement joins TRBV27 to TRBJ2-1, with TRBD2 as a possible D gene (6 bases). The CDR3 has 14 residues. Germline V gives CDR1 MNHEY, CDR2 SMNVEV (reference sequence). Trimming removed 6 bases from V and 9 bases from J, with 18 bases in between.

The chain recombines TRBV30 with TRBJ1-2; 11 nucleotides align to TRBD1. Germline V gene lookup returns CDR1 GTSNPN and CDR2 SVGIG (reference sequence). This CDR3 is 12 amino acids long. The junction had 3 bases not matched to a gene; V was cut back by 5 bases and J by 7 bases. The CDR3 protein is CAWAGTGGGYTF. The CDR3 DNA reads as TGTGCCTGGGCCGGGACAGGGGGTGGCTACACCTTC.

This clone was recorded only once. Here the CDR3 DNA reads TGTGCCAGCAGCAGGACAAGTACGCAGTATTTT. It translates to CASSRTSTQYF. This chain links TRBV14 with TRBJ2-3; D is possibly TRBD1 (5 bases). V dropped 5 bases and J dropped 8 bases, with 8 bases sitting between them. The CDR3 totals 11 residues. Germline V CDR1 and CDR2: SGHDN, FVKESK.

The chain is built from TRBV5-1 and TRBJ2-5; 7 bases line up with TRBD2. Germline V gene sequence: CDR1 SGHRS, CDR2 YFSETQ. J gave up 5 bases and V 1 base, and 5 bases lay outside the gene matches. The CDR3 contains 14 residues. The CDR3 bases are TGCGCCAGCAGCTTGCCGGGAGGTGGGGAGACCCAGTACTTC. Translation: CASSLPGGGETQYF. The variable domain in full, with the rest retrieved from reference TRBV5-1 and TRBJ2-5, is KAGVTQTPRYLIKTRGQQVTLSCSPISGHRSVSWYQQTPGQGLQFLFEYFSETQRNKGNFPGRFSGRQFSNSRSEMNVSTLELGDSALYLCASSLPGGGETQYFGPGTRLLVL.

The V and J genes are TRBV6-1 and TRBJ1-3, with TRBD1 identical over 11 bases. The V gene end was trimmed by 5 bases and the J gene end by 2 bases; junction bases not matched to a gene: 2. The CDR3 consists of 15 residues. Germline-derived CDR1 and CDR2 are MNHNS and SASEGT. The CDR3 DNA reads as TGTGCCAGCAGTTCGGGACAGGGGGCTGGAAACACCATATATTTT. It is translated as CASSSGQGAGNTIYF.

The chain links TRBV7-2 to TRBJ2-5, with D maybe TRBD1 (6 bases). The germline V gene encodes CDR1 SGHTA and CDR2 FQGNSA. The V end was cut by 5 bases, the J end by 4 bases, with 11 bases between. The CDR3 contains 13 residues. CDR3 protein: CASSRGGRETQYF. CDR3 bases: TGTGCCAGCAGCCGAGGGGGACGAGAGACCCAGTACTTC.

The CDR3 DNA follows: TGTGCCAGCAGCTTAGCCGGGGCGGGAGCCCAGCATTTT. It specifies CASSLAGAGAQHF. J is TRBJ1-5 and V is TRBV7-8; weak D call: TRBD1 (5 bases). This CDR3 region has 13 residues. Trimming took 0 bases from V and 11 from J, leaving 11 bases between them. Per germline, CDR1 SGHVS and CDR2 FQNEAQ.

J is TRBJ2-1 and V is TRBV10-1, with TRBD2 matching over 9 bases. Looked up from germline, CDR1 is WNHNN and CDR2 is SYGVQD (reference sequence). The CDR3 extends over 17 amino acids. Germline trimming cut 6 bases from V and 1 base from J; bases unmatched to any gene: 10. CDR3 nucleotide sequence: TGCGCCAGCAGCGCTTTCCATACTAGCGGGTCCTACAATGAGCAGTTCTTC. Its translation: CASSAFHTSGSYNEQFF.

The V and J genes are TRBV10-3 and TRBJ2-1; TRBD2 aligns across 15 bases. The CDR3 spans 19 residues. The V gene end was trimmed by 5 bases and the J gene end by 8 bases; junction bases not matched to a gene: 16. CDR1 is ENHRY and CDR2 is SYGVKD in the germline V gene. The CDR3 DNA is TGTGCCATCAGTTCGGGACTAGCGGGAGGCCCCACTAGAAAGGATGAGCAGTTCTTC. It encodes CAISSGLAGGPTRKDEQFF.

The chain joins TRBV6-5 to TRBJ1-3, with 7 nucleotides matching TRBD1. The germline V gene has CDR1 MNHEY and CDR2 SVGAGI. The CDR3 runs 16 residues. V lost 0 bases, J lost 2 bases, and 4 bases stayed unmatched. CDR3 nucleotide sequence: TGTGCCAGCAGTTACTCACAGGGGTCGGCTGGAAACACCATATATTTT. Amino acids: CASSYSQGSAGNTIYF.

As concerns this clone: Mismatch with germline at one junction end may stem from a read error. V is TRBV7-9 and J is TRBJ2-1, with 13 bases matching TRBD2. CDR1 SEHNR and CDR2 FQNEAQ come from the germline V gene (reference sequence). The CDR3 contains 15 residues. The CDR3 loop is CSSSSRTSGSNEQFF. The DNA for the CDR3 is TGTTCCAGCAGCTCGCGGACTAGCGGGAGCAATGAGCAGTTCTTC.

V and J are TRBV7-9 and TRBJ2-7; the match to TRBD2 covers 13 bases. The V segment lost 4 bases and the J segment 3 bases; nucleotides outside the gene matches: 3. The CDR3 has 15 amino acids. Germline V gene data show CDR1 as SEHNR and CDR2 as FQNEAQ (reference sequence). The DNA for the CDR3 is TGTGCCAGCAGCTCCTGGACTAGCGGGAGCTACGAGCAGTACTTC. The encoded protein is CASSSWTSGSYEQYF.

CDR3 region: CASSEGLAGVWAGELFF. The DNA of the CDR3 is TGTGCCAGCAGTGAAGGGTTGGCGGGAGTTTGGGCCGGGGAGCTGTTTTTT. V and J are TRBV6-1 and TRBJ2-2; 7 bases align to TRBD2. CDR1 MNHNS and CDR2 SASEGT come from the germline V gene. J was trimmed by 6 bases and V by 1 base; bases with no gene match: 11. CDR3 length equals 17 residues.